The following is a T cell receptor (delta chain) sequence with its context. Which antigen it targets is not known. Per-nucleotide qualities are absent, and no much larger clonotype sits a single base away. The sample originates from a study of Vδ1+ human thymocytes (dated 2018 in TCRdb). With regard to the full study: As a data resource, the study described the mRNA-level TRG and TRD CDR3 repertoires found in highly purified Vdelta1+ thymocytes taken from young children. Earlier work had validated the multiplex-based CDR3 amplicon strategy against 5'RACE-based methods for generating CDR3 amplicons. Overall results and qualifications from the work: The use of highly purified populations and single-cell validation was advised by the authors, since misinterpretation of bulk repertoire data could be caused by unexpected Vdelta2 sequences. Many TRG clonotypes were found to be shared between donors (up to roughly 6.9x10^3), whereas TRD repertoires were found to be essentially private (max about 100 shared). Thymic TRG and TRD repertoires appeared highly polyclonal with Gaussian CDR3 length distributions, unlike oligoclonal peripheral blood repertoires. No clustering by age or sex was observed, so analyses did not stratify donors by these variables. Although sort purity was high, approximately 20% of thymic TRD sequences were Vdelta2 (with a few Vdelta3), in contrast to the peripheral blood Vdelta1+ controls.

The CDR3 covers 18 residues, taking in both the cysteine and the phenylalanine. Only the CDR3 portion is preserved as DNA: 54 bases, with reading frame beginning at the first base. At the junction V is shortened by 0 bases and J by 2 bases; bases outside the gene matches: 6. CDR1 and CDR2, looked up from the germline V gene, are TSWWSYY and QGS. RNA extraction was carried out with the RNeasy mini kit, and reverse transcription was then done using Superscript III. Multiplex PCR was used to generate CDR3 amplicons, with pooled V-gene forward primers and a constant-region reverse primer carrying Illumina adaptor overhangs. After gel purification, amplicons were indexed with Nextera index primers over roughly 8 extra PCR cycles and were then purified with AMPure XP beads. Sequencing of libraries was performed on an Illumina MiSeq using paired-end 250 bp reads, dual indexing and a roughly 19% PhiX spike-in. From the authors' description of their analysis: FastQC was used to quality check the reads, while ea-utils fastq-join merged the TRG read pairs. Annotation of sequences was performed with IMGT/HighV-QUEST, only productive sequences with unambiguous V-gene assignment were retained, and clonotypes were defined by identical CDR3 sequence. Downstream analysis used VDJtools 1.1.1, tcR 2.2.3, Treemap and vegan Shannon diversity in R 3.4.4. TCRdb reran clone calling on the public reads with CATT; rows sharing one DNA sequence were then combined. These V and J calls originate from TCRdb's pipeline instead of the authors' own analysis. The sample has 21,000 or so delta-chain clones on record, approximately 8.8% of them singletons. Approximately 0.93% of the sample is held by the ten biggest clonotypes.

Thymic samples were depleted of alphabeta T cells, then CD3+ TCRVdelta1+ TCRVdelta2- thymocytes were FACS-sorted. A purity of roughly 98% to 99.6% was achieved for sorted Vdelta1+ thymocytes. The thymic specimens were obtained from several paediatric patients, aged about 5 days to 17 months, who were having corrective cardiac surgery. Thymic tissue was dispersed, and mononuclear cells were isolated on a Histopaque-1077 density gradient. For staining, the antibodies used were anti-TCRVdelta1 clone TS8.2, anti-TCRVdelta2 clone B6, anti-CD3 clone HIT3a and anti-TCRalphabeta clone IP26. This clonotype originated in a child younger than two who had congenital heart surgery. The source material was Vdelta1+ gamma-delta thymocytes from the thymus. The cell subset or site label here, explained by the study, means: FACS-sorted CD3+ TCRalphabeta- TCRVdelta1+ TCRVdelta2- thymocytes. The rearranged chain carries TRDV1 and TRDJ1, and 13 junction bases match TRDD3. The nucleotide sequence is given as TGTGCTCTTGGGGAACTACTGGGGGATACGCACGGTACCGATAAACTCATCTTT. This codes for CALGELLGDTHGTDKLIF.